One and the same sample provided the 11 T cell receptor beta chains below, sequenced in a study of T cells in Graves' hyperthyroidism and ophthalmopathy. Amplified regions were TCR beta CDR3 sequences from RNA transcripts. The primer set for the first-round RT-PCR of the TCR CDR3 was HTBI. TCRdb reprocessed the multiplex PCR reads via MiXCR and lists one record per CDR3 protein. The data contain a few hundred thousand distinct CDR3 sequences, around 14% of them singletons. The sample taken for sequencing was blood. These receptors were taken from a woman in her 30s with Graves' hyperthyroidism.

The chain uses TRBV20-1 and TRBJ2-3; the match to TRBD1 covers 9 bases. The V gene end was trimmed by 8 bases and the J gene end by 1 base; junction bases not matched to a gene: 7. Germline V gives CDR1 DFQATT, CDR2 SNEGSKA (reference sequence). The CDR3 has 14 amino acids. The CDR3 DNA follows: TGCAGTCCCCGGGACAGGGTTCGCACAGATACGCAGTATTTT. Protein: CSPRDRVRTDTQYF.

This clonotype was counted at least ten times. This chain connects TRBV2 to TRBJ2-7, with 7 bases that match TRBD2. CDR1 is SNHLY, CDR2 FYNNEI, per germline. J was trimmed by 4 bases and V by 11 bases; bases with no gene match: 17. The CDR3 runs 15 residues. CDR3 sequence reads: CAPPPAGDFSYEQYF. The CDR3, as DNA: TGTGCCCCTCCCCCGGCGGGAGATTTTTCGTACGAGCAGTACTTC.

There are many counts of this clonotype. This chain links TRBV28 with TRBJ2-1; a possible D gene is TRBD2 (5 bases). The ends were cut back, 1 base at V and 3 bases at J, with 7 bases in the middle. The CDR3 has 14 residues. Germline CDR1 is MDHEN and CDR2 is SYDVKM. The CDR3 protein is CASSLLRVYNEQFF. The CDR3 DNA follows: TGTGCCAGCAGTTTATTGCGGGTCTACAATGAGCAGTTCTTC.

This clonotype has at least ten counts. Here the CDR3 reads CAWSRDRGDFEPQHF. CDR3 sequence (DNA): TGTGCCTGGTCGAGGGACAGGGGAGATTTTGAGCCCCAGCATTTT. The J gene is TRBJ1-5, the V gene TRBV30; the match to TRBD1 covers 10 bases. Trimming cost V 5 bases and J 8 bases; bases outside gene matches: 12. The CDR3 covers 15 residues. Germline V CDR1 and CDR2: GTSNPN, SVGIG (reference sequence). Full variable domain (remainder filled in from reference TRBV30 and TRBJ1-5): SQTIHQWPATLVQPVGSPLSLECTVEGTSNPNLYWYRQAAGRGLQLLFYSVGIGQISSEVPQNLSASRPQDRQFILSSKKLLLSDSGFYLCAWSRDRGDFEPQHFGDGTRLSIL.

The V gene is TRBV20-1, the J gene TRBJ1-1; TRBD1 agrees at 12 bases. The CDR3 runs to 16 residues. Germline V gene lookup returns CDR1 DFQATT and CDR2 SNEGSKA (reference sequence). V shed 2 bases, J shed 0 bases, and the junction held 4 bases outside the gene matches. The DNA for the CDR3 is TGCAGTGCTAGATCGGGGACAGGGGGCATGAACACTGAAGCTTTCTTT. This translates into CSARSGTGGMNTEAFF.

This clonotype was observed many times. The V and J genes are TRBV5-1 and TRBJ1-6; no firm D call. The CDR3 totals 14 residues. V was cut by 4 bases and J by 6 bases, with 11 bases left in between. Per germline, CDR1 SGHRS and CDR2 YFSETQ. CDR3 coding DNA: TGCGCCAGCAGCATGGGTACAGCTAATTCACCCCTCCACTTT. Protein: CASSMGTANSPLHF.

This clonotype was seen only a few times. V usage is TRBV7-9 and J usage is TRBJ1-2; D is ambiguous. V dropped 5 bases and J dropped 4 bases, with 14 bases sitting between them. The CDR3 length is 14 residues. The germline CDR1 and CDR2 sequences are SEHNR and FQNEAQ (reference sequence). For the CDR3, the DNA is TGTGCCAGCAGCCGCAGCGGCGTTCTCTATGGCTACACCTTC. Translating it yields CASSRSGVLYGYTF.

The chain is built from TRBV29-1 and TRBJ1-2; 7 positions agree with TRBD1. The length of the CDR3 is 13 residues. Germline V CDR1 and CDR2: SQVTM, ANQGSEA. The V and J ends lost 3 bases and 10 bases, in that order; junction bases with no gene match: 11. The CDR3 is CSVEAGDSLYYTF. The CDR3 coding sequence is TGCAGCGTTGAGGCAGGGGACAGCCTTTACTACACCTTC.

As DNA, the CDR3 is TGTGCCAGCAGTAACGCCGGGACAGGGGGCGCAGATACGCAGTATTTT. It is translated as CASSNAGTGGADTQYF. The genes are TRBV9 and TRBJ2-3, with 12 bases identical to TRBD1. The CDR3 totals 16 residues. Per germline, CDR1 SGDLS and CDR2 YYNGEE. The V segment lost 5 bases and the J segment 4 bases; nucleotides outside the gene matches: 8.

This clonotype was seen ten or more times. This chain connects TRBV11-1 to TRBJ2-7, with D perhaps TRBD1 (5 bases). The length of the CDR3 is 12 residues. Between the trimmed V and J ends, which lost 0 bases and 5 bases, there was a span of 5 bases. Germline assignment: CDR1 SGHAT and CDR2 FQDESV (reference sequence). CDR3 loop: CASSLARDEQYF. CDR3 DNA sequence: TGTGCCAGCAGCTTAGCCAGGGACGAGCAGTACTTC.

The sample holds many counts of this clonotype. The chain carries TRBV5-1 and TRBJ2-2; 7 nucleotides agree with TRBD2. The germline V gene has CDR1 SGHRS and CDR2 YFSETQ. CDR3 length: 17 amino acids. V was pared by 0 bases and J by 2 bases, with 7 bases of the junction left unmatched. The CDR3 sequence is CASSLEPSGPNTGELFF. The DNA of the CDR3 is TGCGCCAGCAGCTTGGAGCCTAGCGGCCCTAACACCGGGGAGCTGTTTTTT.